These T cell receptor beta chains were read from a single sample in a study of cytomegalovirus exposure and HLA in healthy donors. Using immunoSEQ multiplex PCR, the repertoire was profiled, and TCRdb retains in-frame clones only, with some absent. The table records 45,000 to 60,000 clones, 55% to 85% of them present only once. The sequencing sample was made of PBMCs. These receptors were obtained from a woman in her forties or fifties in good health and CMV-seronegative. Each CDR3 is given with its conserved first and last residue. The D gene is left open where the match is weak. Only some rows state a clone size, as once, few, many or a class for expanded clones.

>TRBV4-3|.|TRBJ2-1|.
CASSQGSQGGNNEQFF
TGCGCCAGCAGCCAAGGATCTCAGGGTGGGAACAATGAGCAGTTCTTC
>TRBV7-9|.|TRBJ1-5|.
CASMADSNQPQHF
TGTGCCAGCATGGCGGATAGCAATCAGCCCCAGCATTTT
>TRBV10-3|.|TRBJ2-7|.
CAIEDFMDSEQYF
TGTGCCATAGAGGACTTTATGGACTCCGAGCAGTACTTC
>TRBV29-1|.|TRBJ2-2|.
CSVGGTTENTGELFF
TGCAGCGTTGGGGGGACAACCGAAAACACCGGGGAGCTGTTTTTT
>TRBV9|.|TRBJ1-3|.
CASSHSRAAGNTIYF
TGTGCCAGCAGTCACTCCAGGGCCGCTGGAAACACCATATATTTT
>TRBV5-4|TRBD2|TRBJ2-3|.
CASSLTSGGRTDTQYF
TGTGCCAGCAGTCTTACTAGCGGGGGGCGCACAGATACGCAGTATTTT
>TRBV5-1|TRBD1|TRBJ2-2|.
CASSLGDSRTGELFF
TGCGCCAGCAGCTTGGGGGACAGTCGAACCGGGGAGCTGTTTTTT
>TRBV11-2|.|TRBJ2-1|.
CVTRAAGFNEQFF
TGTGTAACGCGGGCCGCGGGGTTTAATGAGCAGTTCTTC
>TRBV2|TRBD1|TRBJ2-7|.
CASTRQGYEQYF
TGTGCCAGCACGCGACAGGGCTACGAGCAGTACTTC
>TRBV9|.|TRBJ2-7|.
CASSFGGSYEQYF
TGTGCCAGCAGCTTTGGGGGGTCGTACGAGCAGTACTTC
>TRBV15|.|TRBJ1-1|.
CATSRGITGTGTEAFF
TGTGCCACCAGCAGAGGGATTACGGGTACGGGCACTGAAGCTTTCTTT
>TRBV5-6|.|TRBJ1-2|.
CASSPLSGALSYGYTF
TGTGCCAGCAGCCCCCTGTCAGGGGCGCTGAGCTATGGCTACACCTTC
>TRBV27|.|TRBJ1-2|.
CASSFSGGRGYTF
TGTGCCAGCAGTTTTTCGGGGGGCCGTGGCTACACCTTC
>TRBV7-2|.|TRBJ2-3|.
CASSLGTGTDTQYF
TGTGCCAGCAGCTTAGGTACGGGAACAGATACGCAGTATTTT
>TRBV28|.|TRBJ2-7|.
CASSGRQFYEQYF
TGTGCCAGCAGCGGCAGACAGTTTTACGAGCAGTACTTC
>TRBV19|TRBD1|TRBJ1-5|.
CASSRDRVQPQHF
TGTGCCAGTAGCCGGGACAGGGTACAGCCCCAGCATTTT
>TRBV4-1|.|TRBJ2-2|.
CASSQETTSYFTGELFF
TGCGCCAGCAGCCAAGAGACTACTAGCTACTTCACCGGGGAGCTGTTTTTT
>TRBV10-3|.|TRBJ1-4|.
CAVSAGAANEKLFF
TGTGCCGTCAGTGCAGGGGCGGCTAATGAAAAACTGTTTTTT
>TRBV20-1|.|TRBJ2-1|.
CSARVPGEQFF
TGCAGTGCTAGGGTCCCGGGTGAGCAGTTCTTC
>TRBV7-2|TRBD2|TRBJ2-2|.
CASSLHKRTSGGDTGELFF
TGTGCCAGCAGCCTCCATAAAAGGACTAGCGGGGGGGACACCGGGGAGCTGTTTTTT
>TRBV7-9|.|TRBJ2-7|.
CASSIPQDYGQYF
TGTGCCAGCAGCATACCACAGGATTACGGGCAGTACTTC
>TRBV10-2|.|TRBJ2-2|.
CASRVKPDSGELFF
TGCGCCAGCAGGGTAAAACCAGATTCCGGGGAGCTGTTTTTT
>TRBV6-1|TRBD1|TRBJ1-1|few
CASRRQGAAEAFF
TGTGCCAGCAGGCGACAGGGGGCTGCTGAAGCTTTCTTT
>TRBV28|.|TRBJ1-4|.
CASNRPGAREKLFF
TGTGCCAGCAACCGTCCAGGGGCGAGGGAAAAACTGTTTTTT
>TRBV25-1|TRBD1|TRBJ2-7|.
CASSESGTGYEQYF
TGTGCCAGCAGTGAATCTGGGACAGGCTACGAGCAGTACTTC
>TRBV9|.|TRBJ2-1|.
CASSAVPDLYNEQFF
TGTGCCAGCAGCGCCGTTCCGGACTTATACAATGAGCAGTTCTTC
>TRBV19|.|TRBJ1-5|.
CASSMEFGQGQPQHF
TGTGCCAGTAGTATGGAGTTTGGGCAGGGGCAGCCCCAGCATTTT
>TRBV2|.|TRBJ2-1|.
CASTKQVDSYNEQFF
TGTGCCAGCACAAAACAGGTAGACTCCTACAATGAGCAGTTCTTC
>TRBV7-3|.|TRBJ2-3|.
CASSLGESTDTQYF
TGTGCCAGCAGCTTGGGAGAATCCACAGATACGCAGTATTTT
>TRBV7-9|.|TRBJ2-7|.
CASSSDIPEQYF
TGTGCCAGCAGCTCGGACATCCCCGAGCAGTACTTC
>TRBV6-5|.|TRBJ2-7|few
CASSTNGGSEQYF
TGTGCCAGCAGTACTAATGGGGGGAGCGAGCAGTACTTC